Listed below are T cell receptor beta chains from one sample, sequenced in a study of monozygotic twins with inflammatory bowel disease. Reprocessing the 5' RACE reads, TCRdb reports a single entry for every CDR3 protein and omits DNA. The table lists approximately 200,000 distinct CDR3 sequences. Sequences were obtained from blood. Receptor source: a human donor with ulcerative colitis or Crohn's disease, or a healthy co-twin of an affected twin (not recorded which). CDR3s include the opening cysteine and the closing phenylalanine or tryptophan. Fields, in order: V gene, J gene, CDR3 length, CDR3 protein.

v_gene: TRBV20-1
j_gene: TRBJ1-1
len: 14
CDR3aa: CSAPRTGWNTEAFF

v_gene: TRBV7-8
j_gene: TRBJ2-5
len: 17
CDR3aa: CASSLYSRSTRQETQYF

v_gene: TRBV5-1
j_gene: TRBJ1-2
len: 15
CDR3aa: CASSLWSQGTDGYTF

v_gene: TRBV5-6
j_gene: TRBJ1-2
len: 14
CDR3aa: CASSRDRGNYGYTF

v_gene: TRBV5-6
j_gene: TRBJ2-7
len: 15
CDR3aa: CASSLSPSVDGEQYF

v_gene: TRBV20-1
j_gene: TRBJ2-7
len: 17
CDR3aa: CSARDRDRAGRDYEQYF

v_gene: TRBV4-2
j_gene: TRBJ1-2
len: 13
CDR3aa: CASSQETYYGYTF

v_gene: TRBV2
j_gene: TRBJ2-3
len: 14
CDR3aa: CASIVLTRADTQYF

v_gene: TRBV12-3/TRBV12-4
j_gene: TRBJ1-4
len: 14
CDR3aa: CASSLSASNEKLFF

v_gene: TRBV5-1
j_gene: TRBJ1-1
len: 11
CDR3aa: CASRLDTEAFF

v_gene: TRBV7-8
j_gene: TRBJ1-4
len: 15
CDR3aa: CASSSYRGLREKLFF

v_gene: TRBV5-1
j_gene: TRBJ2-5
len: 18
CDR3aa: CASSLGLVAGVPVETQYF

v_gene: TRBV29-1
j_gene: TRBJ1-6
len: 13
CDR3aa: CSAASQSNSPLHF

v_gene: TRBV19
j_gene: TRBJ1-2
len: 16
CDR3aa: CASSISSGQANYGYTF

v_gene: TRBV5-1
j_gene: TRBJ2-3
len: 15
CDR3aa: CASSWGDRDTDTQYF

v_gene: TRBV7-9
j_gene: TRBJ2-5
len: 15
CDR3aa: CASSSTRGPQETQYF

v_gene: TRBV20-1
j_gene: TRBJ2-7
len: 14
CDR3aa: CSARGQGASYEQYF

v_gene: TRBV5-1
j_gene: TRBJ2-3
len: 14
CDR3aa: CASNVGGPTDTQYF

v_gene: TRBV5-4
j_gene: TRBJ2-7
len: 15
CDR3aa: CASSDQASGGYEQYF

v_gene: TRBV5-1
j_gene: TRBJ2-5
len: 15
CDR3aa: CASSLGRQGQETQYF

v_gene: TRBV12-3/TRBV12-4
j_gene: TRBJ1-5
len: 15
CDR3aa: CASSPGTSWNQPQHF

v_gene: TRBV4-2
j_gene: TRBJ2-2
len: 15
CDR3aa: CASSQPLRDTGELFF

v_gene: TRBV20-1
j_gene: TRBJ1-2
len: 17
CDR3aa: CSARDQLGQGTNYGYTF

v_gene: TRBV7-2
j_gene: TRBJ2-1
len: 14
CDR3aa: CASSPRTGDNEQFF

v_gene: TRBV5-1
j_gene: TRBJ2-7
len: 11
CDR3aa: CASSRDYEQYF

v_gene: TRBV5-6
j_gene: TRBJ2-3
len: 13
CDR3aa: CASSNARGDTQYF

v_gene: TRBV12-3/TRBV12-4
j_gene: TRBJ2-3
len: 12
CDR3aa: CASSRKGDTQYF

v_gene: TRBV6-6
j_gene: TRBJ2-3
len: 14
CDR3aa: CASSILRATDTQYF

v_gene: TRBV5-1
j_gene: TRBJ2-2
len: 15
CDR3aa: CASSLGHGLTGELFF

v_gene: TRBV2
j_gene: TRBJ2-5
len: 12
CDR3aa: CASASGEETQYF

v_gene: TRBV19
j_gene: TRBJ2-2
len: 14
CDR3aa: CASTGTPKTGELFF

v_gene: TRBV12-3/TRBV12-4
j_gene: TRBJ2-7
len: 12
CDR3aa: CASTIGGYEQYF

v_gene: TRBV20-1
j_gene: TRBJ2-7
len: 13
CDR3aa: CSARFRGGYEQYF

v_gene: TRBV10-3
j_gene: TRBJ1-5
len: 18
CDR3aa: CAISEAPPGIQRGQPQHF

v_gene: TRBV18
j_gene: TRBJ1-2
len: 15
CDR3aa: CASSPLETANYGYTF

v_gene: TRBV7-3
j_gene: TRBJ2-1
len: 14
CDR3aa: CASSLQAGSHEQFF

v_gene: TRBV5-1
j_gene: TRBJ2-3
len: 15
CDR3aa: CASSLARQGADTQYF

v_gene: TRBV7-6
j_gene: TRBJ1-1
len: 13
CDR3aa: CASSLGDTTEAFF

v_gene: TRBV29-1
j_gene: TRBJ1-3
len: 19
CDR3aa: CSVVLGSSGTDFSGNTIYF

v_gene: TRBV7-2
j_gene: TRBJ1-1
len: 14
CDR3aa: CASSEQGRNTEAFF

v_gene: TRBV20-1
j_gene: TRBJ2-3
len: 14
CDR3aa: CCTRLAGRTDTQYF

v_gene: TRBV18
j_gene: TRBJ2-7
len: 15
CDR3aa: CASSLTRDRGNEQYF

v_gene: TRBV20-1
j_gene: TRBJ1-2
len: 13
CDR3aa: CSASGTPGAGYTF

v_gene: TRBV12-3/TRBV12-4
j_gene: TRBJ1-6
len: 14
CDR3aa: CASRIGNRQGVLHF

v_gene: TRBV20-1
j_gene: TRBJ1-3
len: 13
CDR3aa: CSASGQLQNTIYF

v_gene: TRBV5-1
j_gene: TRBJ2-1
len: 14
CDR3aa: CASSLGTGPNEQFF

v_gene: TRBV20-1
j_gene: TRBJ2-7
len: 13
CDR3aa: CSASTPPLDEQYF

v_gene: TRBV20-1
j_gene: TRBJ2-2
len: 16
CDR3aa: CSARDLAGGNTGELFF

v_gene: TRBV20-1
j_gene: TRBJ1-2
len: 13
CDR3aa: CSAPEQGYYGYTF

v_gene: TRBV7-2
j_gene: TRBJ1-3
len: 16
CDR3aa: CASSLGAGSRGNTIYF

v_gene: TRBV2
j_gene: TRBJ1-2
len: 13
CDR3aa: CASRGQGGYGYTF

v_gene: TRBV5-1
j_gene: TRBJ2-3
len: 15
CDR3aa: CASSSRAGGTDTQYF

v_gene: TRBV12-3/TRBV12-4
j_gene: TRBJ2-7
len: 13
CDR3aa: CASSLLGAYEQYF

v_gene: TRBV2
j_gene: TRBJ2-2
len: 14
CDR3aa: CASSETENTGELFF

v_gene: TRBV4-1
j_gene: TRBJ2-3
len: 16
CDR3aa: CASSQEMAGGGDTQYF

v_gene: TRBV23-1
j_gene: TRBJ2-7
len: 13
CDR3aa: CASDTLQADEQYF

v_gene: TRBV19
j_gene: TRBJ2-5
len: 13
CDR3aa: CARLWSRAQTQYF